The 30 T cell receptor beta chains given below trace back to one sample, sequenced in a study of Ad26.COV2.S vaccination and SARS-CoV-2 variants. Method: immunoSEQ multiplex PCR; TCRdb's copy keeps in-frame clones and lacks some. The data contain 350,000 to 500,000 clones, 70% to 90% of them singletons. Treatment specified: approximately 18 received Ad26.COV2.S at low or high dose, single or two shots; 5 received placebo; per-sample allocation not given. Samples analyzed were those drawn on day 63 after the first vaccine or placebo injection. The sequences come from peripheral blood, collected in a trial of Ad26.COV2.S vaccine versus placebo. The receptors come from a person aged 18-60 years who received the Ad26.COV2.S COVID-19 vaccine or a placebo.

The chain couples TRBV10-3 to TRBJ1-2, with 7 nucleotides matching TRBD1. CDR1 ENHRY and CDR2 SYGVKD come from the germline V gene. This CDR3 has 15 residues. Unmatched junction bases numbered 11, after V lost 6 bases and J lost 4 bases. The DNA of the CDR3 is TGTGCCATCAGCCACGTCGAGGGGGCCGGCTATGGCTACACCTTC. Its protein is CAISHVEGAGYGYTF.

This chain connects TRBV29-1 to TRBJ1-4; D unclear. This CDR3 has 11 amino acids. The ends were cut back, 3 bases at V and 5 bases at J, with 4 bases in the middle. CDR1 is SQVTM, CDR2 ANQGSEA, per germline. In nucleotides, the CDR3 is TGCAGCGTTGAGCAGAATGAAAAACTGTTTTTT. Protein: CSVEQNEKLFF.

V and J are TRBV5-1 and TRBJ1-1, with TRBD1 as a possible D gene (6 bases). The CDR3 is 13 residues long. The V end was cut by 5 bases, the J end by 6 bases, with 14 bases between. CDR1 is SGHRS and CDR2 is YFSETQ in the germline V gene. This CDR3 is CASSSGARAEAFF. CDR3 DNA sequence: TGCGCCAGCAGTTCAGGGGCGAGGGCTGAAGCTTTCTTT.

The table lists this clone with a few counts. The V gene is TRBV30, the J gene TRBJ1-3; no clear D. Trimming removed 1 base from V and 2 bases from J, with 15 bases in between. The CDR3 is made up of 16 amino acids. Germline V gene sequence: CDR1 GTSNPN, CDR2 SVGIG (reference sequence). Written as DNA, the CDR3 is TGTGCCTGGAGTGACCTGGGAACAGTGACTGGAAACACCATATATTTT. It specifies CAWSDLGTVTGNTIYF.

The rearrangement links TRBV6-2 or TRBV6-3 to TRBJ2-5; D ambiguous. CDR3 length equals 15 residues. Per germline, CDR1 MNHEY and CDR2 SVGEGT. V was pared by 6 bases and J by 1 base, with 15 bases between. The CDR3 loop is CASSTPLGAQETQYF. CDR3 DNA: TGTGCCAGCAGCACCCCCTTAGGAGCCCAAGAGACCCAGTACTTC.

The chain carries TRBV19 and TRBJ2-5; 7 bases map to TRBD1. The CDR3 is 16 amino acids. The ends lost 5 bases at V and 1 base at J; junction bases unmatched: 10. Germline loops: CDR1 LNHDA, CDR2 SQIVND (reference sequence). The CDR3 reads CASSYTQGSGQETQYF. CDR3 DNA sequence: TGTGCCAGTAGTTATACACAGGGGTCCGGCCAAGAGACCCAGTACTTC.

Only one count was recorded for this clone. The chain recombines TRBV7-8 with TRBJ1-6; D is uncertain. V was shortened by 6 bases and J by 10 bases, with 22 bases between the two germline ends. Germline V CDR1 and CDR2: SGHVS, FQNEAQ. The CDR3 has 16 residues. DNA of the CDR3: TGTGCCAGCAGTCGAAACCGGGAAGGAGAAGGCTCACCCCTCCACTTT. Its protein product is CASSRNREGEGSPLHF.

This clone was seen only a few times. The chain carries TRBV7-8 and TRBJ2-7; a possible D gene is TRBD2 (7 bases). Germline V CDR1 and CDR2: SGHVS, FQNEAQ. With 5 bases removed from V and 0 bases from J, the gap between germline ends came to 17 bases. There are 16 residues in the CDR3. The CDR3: CASSRGGAAGSYEQYF. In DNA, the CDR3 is TGTGCCAGCAGCCGAGGGGGGGCAGCTGGCTCCTACGAGCAGTACTTC.

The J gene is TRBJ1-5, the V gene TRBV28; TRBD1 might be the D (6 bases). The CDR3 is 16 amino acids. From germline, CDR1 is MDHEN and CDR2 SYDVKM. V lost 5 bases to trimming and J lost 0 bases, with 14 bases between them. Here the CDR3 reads CASSAQTGNSNQPQHF. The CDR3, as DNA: TGTGCCAGCAGTGCACAGACAGGTAATAGCAATCAGCCCCAGCATTTT.

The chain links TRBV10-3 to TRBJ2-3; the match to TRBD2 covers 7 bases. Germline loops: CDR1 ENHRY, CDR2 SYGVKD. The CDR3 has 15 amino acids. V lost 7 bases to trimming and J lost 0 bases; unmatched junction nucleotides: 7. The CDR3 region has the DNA TGTGCCATCAAGCGTGGGGGGGAAAGCACAGATACGCAGTATTTT. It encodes CAIKRGGESTDTQYF.

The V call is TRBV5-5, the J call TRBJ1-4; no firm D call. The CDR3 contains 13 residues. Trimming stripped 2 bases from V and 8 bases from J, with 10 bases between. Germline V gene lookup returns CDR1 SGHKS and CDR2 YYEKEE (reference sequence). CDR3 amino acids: CASSFRGGEKLFF. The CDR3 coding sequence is TGTGCCAGCAGCTTTCGGGGTGGAGAAAAACTGTTTTTT. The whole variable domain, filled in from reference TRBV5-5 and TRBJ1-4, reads DAGVTQSPTHLIKTRGQQVTLRCSPISGHKSVSWYQQVLGQGPQFIFQYYEKEERGRGNFPDRFSARQFPNYSSELNVNALLLGDSALYLCASSFRGGEKLFFGSGTQLSVL.

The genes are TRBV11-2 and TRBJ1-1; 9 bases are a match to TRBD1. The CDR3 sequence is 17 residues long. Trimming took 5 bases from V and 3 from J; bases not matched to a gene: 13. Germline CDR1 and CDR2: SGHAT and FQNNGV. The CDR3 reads CASSPLTGGGWYTEAFF. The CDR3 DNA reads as TGTGCCAGCAGCCCTCTCACAGGGGGCGGGTGGTACACTGAAGCTTTCTTT.

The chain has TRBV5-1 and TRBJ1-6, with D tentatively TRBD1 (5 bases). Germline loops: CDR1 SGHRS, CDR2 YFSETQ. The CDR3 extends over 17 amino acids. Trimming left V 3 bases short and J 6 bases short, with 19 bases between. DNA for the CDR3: TGCGCCAGCAGCTACCGGGGGGATTTTCGCCTTAATTCACCCCTCCACTTT. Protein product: CASSYRGDFRLNSPLHF.

This CDR3 reads CASSTGGAGTEAFF. The CDR3 bases are TGTGCCAGCAGTACAGGGGGCGCGGGAACTGAAGCTTTCTTT. The gene calls are TRBV28 and TRBJ1-1; TRBD1 matches at 9 bases. The CDR3 extends over 14 amino acids. J lost 5 bases, V lost 5 bases, and 6 bases had no gene match. CDR1 is MDHEN and CDR2 is SYDVKM in the germline V gene.

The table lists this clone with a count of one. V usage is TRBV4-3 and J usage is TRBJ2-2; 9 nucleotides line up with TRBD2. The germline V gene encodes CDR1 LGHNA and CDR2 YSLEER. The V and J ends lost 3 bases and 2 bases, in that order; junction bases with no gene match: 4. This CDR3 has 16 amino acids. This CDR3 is CASSHKRGVNTGELFF. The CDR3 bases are TGCGCCAGCAGCCACAAGCGGGGGGTAAACACCGGGGAGCTGTTTTTT.

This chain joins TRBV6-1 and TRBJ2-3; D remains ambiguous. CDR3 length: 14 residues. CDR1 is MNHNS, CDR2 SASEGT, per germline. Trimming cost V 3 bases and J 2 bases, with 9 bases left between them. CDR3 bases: TGTGCCAGCAGTGACGGTTACGCCACAGATACGCAGTATTTT. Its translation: CASSDGYATDTQYF.

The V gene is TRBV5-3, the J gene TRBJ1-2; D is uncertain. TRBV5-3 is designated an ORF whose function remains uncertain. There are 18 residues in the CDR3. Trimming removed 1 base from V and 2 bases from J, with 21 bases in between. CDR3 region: CARSLTKKGHRGNYGYTF. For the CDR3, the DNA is TGTGCCAGAAGCTTGACGAAGAAAGGGCACCGAGGAAACTATGGCTACACCTTC.

The CDR3 DNA sequence: TGTGCCAGCAGTCCCGTGGGTTGGGTCTATGGCTACACCTTC. Residues: CASSPVGWVYGYTF. The chain joins TRBV28 to TRBJ1-2; D remains ambiguous. Trimming stripped 5 bases from V and 4 bases from J, with 14 bases between. Germline CDR1 is MDHEN and CDR2 is SYDVKM. The CDR3 is made up of 14 amino acids.

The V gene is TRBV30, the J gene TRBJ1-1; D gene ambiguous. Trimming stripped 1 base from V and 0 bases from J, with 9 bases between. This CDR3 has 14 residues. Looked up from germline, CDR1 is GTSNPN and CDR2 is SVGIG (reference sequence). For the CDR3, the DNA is TGTGCCTGGAGTGAGGCGGTTATGAACACTGAAGCTTTCTTT. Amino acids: CAWSEAVMNTEAFF.

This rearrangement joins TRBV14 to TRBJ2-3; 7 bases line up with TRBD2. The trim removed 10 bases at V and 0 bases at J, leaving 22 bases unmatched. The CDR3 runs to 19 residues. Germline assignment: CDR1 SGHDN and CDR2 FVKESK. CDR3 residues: CATTFSATTSVASTDTQYF. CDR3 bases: TGTGCCACCACTTTCTCCGCCACCACTAGCGTTGCTAGCACAGATACGCAGTATTTT.

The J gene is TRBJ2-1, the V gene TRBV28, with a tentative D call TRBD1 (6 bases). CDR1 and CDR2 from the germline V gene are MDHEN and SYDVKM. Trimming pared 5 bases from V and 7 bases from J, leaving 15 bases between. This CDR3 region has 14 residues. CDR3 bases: TGTGCCAGCAGTCAAACAGGGTTCGGGAATGAGCAGTTCTTC. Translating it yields CASSQTGFGNEQFF.

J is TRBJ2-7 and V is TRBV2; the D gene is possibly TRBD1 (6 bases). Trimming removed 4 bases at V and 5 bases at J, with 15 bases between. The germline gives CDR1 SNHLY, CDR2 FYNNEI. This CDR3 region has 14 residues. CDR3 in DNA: TGTGCCAGCAGTGGGGGGCTTTTTAGGAACGAGCAGTACTTC. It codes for CASSGGLFRNEQYF.

The CDR3 reads CATSGFGNQPQHF. In nucleotides, the CDR3 is TGTGCCACCAGCGGTTTCGGCAATCAGCCCCAGCATTTT. The chain couples TRBV27 to TRBJ1-5; D gene uncertain. Germline assignment: CDR1 MNHEY and CDR2 SMNVEV (reference sequence). The CDR3 length is 13 residues. V lost 10 bases, J lost 2 bases, and 12 bases lay in between.

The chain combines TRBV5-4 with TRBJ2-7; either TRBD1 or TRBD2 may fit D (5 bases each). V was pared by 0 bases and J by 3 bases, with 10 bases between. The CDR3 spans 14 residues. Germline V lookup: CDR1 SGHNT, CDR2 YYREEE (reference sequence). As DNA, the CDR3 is TGTGCCAGCAGCTTGGGGGGGATCGGCTACGAGCAGTACTTC. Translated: CASSLGGIGYEQYF.

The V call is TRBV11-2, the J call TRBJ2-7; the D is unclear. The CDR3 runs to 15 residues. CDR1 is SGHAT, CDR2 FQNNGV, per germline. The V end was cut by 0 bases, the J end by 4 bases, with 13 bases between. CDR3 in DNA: TGTGCCAGCAGCTTAGATCCGGCAGGTTGGTACGAGCAGTACTTC. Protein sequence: CASSLDPAGWYEQYF.

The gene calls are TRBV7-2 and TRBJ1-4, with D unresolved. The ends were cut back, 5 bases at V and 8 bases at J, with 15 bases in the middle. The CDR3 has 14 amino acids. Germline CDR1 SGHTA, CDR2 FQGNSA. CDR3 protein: CASSPLGPVEKLFF. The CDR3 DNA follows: TGTGCCAGCAGCCCTCTTGGCCCCGTGGAAAAACTGTTTTTT.

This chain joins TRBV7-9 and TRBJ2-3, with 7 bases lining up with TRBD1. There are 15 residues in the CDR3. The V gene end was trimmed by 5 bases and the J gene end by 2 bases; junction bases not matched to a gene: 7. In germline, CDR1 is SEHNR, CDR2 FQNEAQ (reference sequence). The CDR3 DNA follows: TGTGCCAGCAGCCCGACCGGGACAGTCACAGATACGCAGTATTTT. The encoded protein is CASSPTGTVTDTQYF.

The CDR3 protein is CASSYQGRSNQPQHF. CDR3 nucleotide sequence: TGTGCCAGCAGTTACCAGGGGCGCAGCAATCAGCCCCAGCATTTT. This rearrangement joins TRBV9 to TRBJ1-5, with D maybe TRBD1 (6 bases). The germline gives CDR1 SGDLS, CDR2 YYNGEE. The CDR3 extends over 15 amino acids. Trimming took 5 bases from V and 1 from J, leaving 13 bases between them.

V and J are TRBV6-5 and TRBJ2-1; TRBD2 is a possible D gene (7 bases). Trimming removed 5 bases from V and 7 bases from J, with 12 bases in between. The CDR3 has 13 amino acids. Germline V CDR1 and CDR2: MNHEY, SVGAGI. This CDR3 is CASSRGGDNEQFF. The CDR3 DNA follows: TGTGCCAGCAGTAGAGGGGGGGATAATGAGCAGTTCTTC.

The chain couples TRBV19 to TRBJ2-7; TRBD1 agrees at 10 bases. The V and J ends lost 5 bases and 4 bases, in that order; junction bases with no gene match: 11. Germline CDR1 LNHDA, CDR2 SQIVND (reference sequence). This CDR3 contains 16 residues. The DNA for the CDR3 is TGTGCCAGTAGTTCCTTCGGGACAGGGGAGTTGTACGAGCAGTACTTC. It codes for CASSSFGTGELYEQYF.